A selection of T cell receptor beta chains follows, all from one sample in a study of T cells after yellow fever vaccination. TCRdb reprocessed the 5' RACE reads with MiXCR, giving one entry per CDR3 protein. The table records roughly 160,000 distinct CDR3 sequences, approximately 6.8% of them present only once. Here the sequenced sample was CD4+ T cells sorted from PBMCs, taken around 5 days after the first yellow fever vaccination. The receptors were gathered from a man between 18 and 35 years old who received the YFV17D yellow fever vaccine. CDR3s include the opening cysteine and the closing phenylalanine or tryptophan. D genes are given only for firm matches. Some rows have no size entry. The others give once, few or many, or a class for an expanded clone.

TRBJ1-6 TRBD1 many TRBV5-1 CASSSQGTENSPLHF TGCGCCAGCAGCTCGCAAGGGACAGAGAATTCACCCCTCCACTTT
TRBJ1-1 - - TRBV5-1 CASSLGTGFPAFF TGCGCCAGCAGCTTGGGTACAGGGTTTCCGGCTTTCTTT
TRBJ2-2 - many TRBV7-3 CASSPSRDGGELFF TGTGCCAGCAGCCCATCCCGGGATGGCGGGGAGCTGTTTTTT
TRBJ1-1 - few TRBV25-1 CASSGTRRTEAFF TGTGCCAGTTCAGGGACTCGGAGGACTGAAGCTTTCTTT
TRBJ2-5 - few TRBV6-1 CASREELYQETQYF TGTGCCAGCAGAGAAGAGCTGTACCAAGAGACCCAGTACTTC
TRBJ1-2 TRBD1 - TRBV6-1 CASLPPGQDGYTF TGTGCCAGCCTACCACCGGGACAGGATGGCTACACCTTC
TRBJ1-2 TRBD1 many TRBV2 CATGSGTGVGGYTF TGTGCCACAGGGTCCGGGACAGGGGTTGGAGGCTACACCTTC
TRBJ2-1 - few TRBV5-6 CASKGSRYNEQFF TGTGCCAGCAAGGGGTCTCGGTACAATGAGCAGTTCTTC
TRBJ2-5 - many TRBV5-6 CASSLANGETQYF TGTGCCAGCAGCTTGGCGAACGGGGAGACCCAGTACTTC
TRBJ1-6 TRBD1 many TRBV20-1 CSAPDRGGSTLHF TGCAGTGCGCCGGACAGGGGGGGATCCACCCTCCACTTT
TRBJ1-5 - few TRBV19 CASSTRTNADQPQHF TGTGCCAGTAGTACACGGACGAATGCGGATCAGCCCCAGCATTTT
TRBJ2-3 TRBD2 many TRBV7-8 CASSPRSVLAGGTDTQYF TGTGCCAGCAGCCCGAGGTCCGTCCTAGCGGGGGGCACAGATACGCAGTATTTT
TRBJ2-3 - many TRBV29-1 CSVWRGGTDTQYF TGCAGCGTGTGGCGGGGCGGCACAGATACGCAGTATTTT
TRBJ2-2 - - TRBV11-2 CASSLQISGVTGELFF TGTGCCAGCAGCCTTCAGATCTCCGGTGTCACCGGGGAGCTGTTTTTT
TRBJ2-1 - many TRBV20-1 CSARDERRGFTEQFF TGCAGTGCTAGAGATGAGCGGCGGGGTTTTACTGAGCAGTTCTTC
TRBJ2-6 TRBD2 - TRBV11-2 CASSSRGGTGISGANVLTF TGTGCCAGCAGTTCCCGGGGAGGGACGGGAATCTCTGGGGCCAACGTCCTGACTTTC
TRBJ2-3 - many TRBV7-3 CASSLQAGGPTDTQYF TGTGCCAGCAGCTTACAGGCTGGGGGGCCGACAGATACGCAGTATTTT
TRBJ2-7 - many TRBV3-1 CASSGPPLYEQYF TGTGCCAGCAGCGGGCCGCCGCTCTACGAGCAGTACTTC
TRBJ2-1 TRBD2 many TRBV12-3/TRBV12-4 CASSLGLAGINEQFF TGTGCCAGCAGTTTGGGACTAGCGGGTATCAATGAGCAGTTCTTC
TRBJ2-6 - many TRBV15 CATSRGRYSGANVLTF TGTGCCACCAGCAGGGGCAGATACTCTGGGGCCAACGTCCTGACTTTC
TRBJ2-7 - many TRBV7-2 CASSSPSYEQYF TGTGCCAGCAGCTCTCCGTCCTACGAGCAGTACTTC
TRBJ2-3 - many TRBV5-1 CASSLDDTDTQYF TGCGCCAGCAGCTTGGACGACACAGATACGCAGTATTTT
TRBJ1-1 - many TRBV9 CASSVGGHMNTEAFF TGTGCCAGCAGCGTAGGGGGCCATATGAACACTGAAGCTTTCTTT
TRBJ2-7 TRBD1 many TRBV5-1 CASSFQQGSGEQYF TGCGCCAGCAGCTTCCAACAGGGGTCGGGCGAGCAGTACTTC
TRBJ2-2 - many TRBV4-2 CASSQPSVGGELFF TGTGCCAGCAGCCAGCCCTCGGTAGGCGGGGAGCTGTTTTTT
TRBJ1-5 - many TRBV29-1 CSVGVRGQPQHF TGCAGCGTTGGTGTAAGGGGGCAGCCCCAGCATTTT
TRBJ2-3 TRBD2 many TRBV9 CASSAVAGGNTDTQYF TGTGCCAGCAGCGCAGTAGCGGGGGGGAACACAGATACGCAGTATTTT
TRBJ1-5 - many TRBV7-2 CASSPGPIQPQHF TGTGCCAGCAGCCCAGGGCCGATACAGCCCCAGCATTTT
TRBJ2-3 - many TRBV7-3 CASSRSGSTDTQYF TGTGCCAGCAGCCGTAGCGGCAGCACAGATACGCAGTATTTT
TRBJ1-3 - many TRBV3-1 CASSPTSSQSTIYF TGTGCCAGCAGCCCGACATCGTCGCAAAGCACCATATATTTT
TRBJ2-5 - many TRBV20-1 CSARGGGVETQYF TGCAGTGCTAGGGGGGGGGGCGTAGAGACCCAGTACTTC
TRBJ2-1 TRBD2 - TRBV5-4 CASSFDAGGGEQFF TGTGCCAGCAGCTTCGACGCGGGGGGAGGTGAGCAGTTCTTC
TRBJ2-6 TRBD1 few TRBV18 CASSDRVLSSGANVLTF TGTGCCAGCTCCGACAGGGTATTAAGCTCTGGGGCCAACGTCCTGACTTTC
TRBJ1-2 TRBD1 many TRBV3-1 CASSQATGVVYTF TGTGCCAGCAGCCAAGCGACAGGGGTAGTATACACCTTC
TRBJ2-4 - many TRBV7-2 CASSPLTGPSDIQYF TGTGCCAGCAGCCCCCTTACGGGACCCTCAGACATTCAGTACTTC
TRBJ1-2 - - TRBV29-1 CSVGGDRGYTF TGCAGCGTTGGAGGGGATAGGGGCTACACCTTC
TRBJ1-2 - many TRBV12-3/TRBV12-4 CASSSRLSNYGYTF TGTGCCAGCAGTTCGAGGTTATCTAACTATGGCTACACCTTC
TRBJ1-4 TRBD1 many TRBV28 CACWDRGLEKLFF TGTGCCTGCTGGGACAGGGGGCTGGAAAAACTGTTTTTT
TRBJ1-2 - - TRBV6-5 CASSYGRGGYTF TGTGCCAGCAGTTACGGCAGGGGAGGCTACACCTTC
TRBJ2-3 TRBD2 - TRBV6-1 CASSPQVKRGPPGTQYF TGTGCCAGCAGTCCCCAGGTGAAGCGGGGTCCCCCCGGTACGCAGTATTTT
TRBJ2-4 - - TRBV19 CASSITGGVAKNIQYF TGTGCCAGTAGTATCACAGGGGGGGTAGCCAAAAACATTCAGTACTTC
TRBJ2-7 - few TRBV7-2 CASSLAHGRTAEQYF TGTGCCAGCAGCTTAGCGCATGGCAGGACGGCCGAGCAGTACTTC
TRBJ2-3 TRBD2 many TRBV20-1 CSAREGVAGVGDTQYF TGCAGTGCTAGAGAGGGCGTAGCGGGGGTCGGAGATACGCAGTATTTT
TRBJ2-2 - few TRBV6-4 CASSVQDNTGELFF TGTGCCAGCAGTGTCCAGGATAACACCGGGGAGCTGTTTTTT
TRBJ2-5 - - TRBV12-3/TRBV12-4 CASSSPRGLETQYF TGTGCCAGCAGTTCCCCTCGGGGGTTGGAGACCCAGTACTTC
TRBJ2-3 TRBD2 few TRBV7-8 CASSRTSESTDTQYF TGTGCCAGCAGCCGGACTAGCGAGAGCACAGATACGCAGTATTTT
TRBJ1-3 - - TRBV5-1 CASSLGSVTGNTIYF TGCGCCAGCAGCTTGGGGAGCGTAACTGGAAACACCATATATTTT
TRBJ1-1 - many TRBV12-3/TRBV12-4 CASSGSGGNTEAFF TGTGCCAGCAGTGGCTCTGGGGGGAACACTGAAGCTTTCTTT
TRBJ2-1 TRBD2 - TRBV29-1 CSVEYGSGSSYNEQFF TGCAGCGTTGAATATGGAAGCGGGAGCTCCTACAATGAGCAGTTCTTC